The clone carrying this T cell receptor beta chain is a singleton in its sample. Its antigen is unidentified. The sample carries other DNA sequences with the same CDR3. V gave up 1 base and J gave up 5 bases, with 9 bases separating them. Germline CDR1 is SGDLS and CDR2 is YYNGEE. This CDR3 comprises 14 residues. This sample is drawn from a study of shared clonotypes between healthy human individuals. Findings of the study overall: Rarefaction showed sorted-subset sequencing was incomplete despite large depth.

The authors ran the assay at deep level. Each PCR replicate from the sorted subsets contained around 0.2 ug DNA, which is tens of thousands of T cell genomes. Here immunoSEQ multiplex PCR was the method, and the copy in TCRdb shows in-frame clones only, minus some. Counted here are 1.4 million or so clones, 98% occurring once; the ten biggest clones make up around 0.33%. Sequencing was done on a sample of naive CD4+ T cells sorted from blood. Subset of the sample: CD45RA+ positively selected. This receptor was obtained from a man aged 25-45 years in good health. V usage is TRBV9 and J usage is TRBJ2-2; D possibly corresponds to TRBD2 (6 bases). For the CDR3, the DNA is TGTGCCAGCAGCGTATCTGGGAGGACCGGGGAGCTGTTTTTT. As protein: CASSVSGRTGELFF.